The next 2 T cell receptor beta chains were all read from a single sample in a study of human T cells and chemical hapten exposure. Each CDR3 protein gets one entry after TCRdb re-called the RACE reads with MiXCR. The repertoire holds 50,000 to 65,000 distinct CDR3 sequences, with approximately 9.9% as singletons. Specified time point: patch test 3, about 24 weeks after DPC sensitization. The treatment is: therapeutic diphenylcyclopropenone sensitization with weekly scalp DPC. The sample here was whole blood, taken in connection with sensitization to the hapten diphenylcyclopropenone (DPC). The receptors were gathered from a woman aged 40 to 55 with alopecia areata. Some clones in this sample may be carry-over from other donors' samples.

This clonotype was seen only a few times. The chain is built from TRBV6-2 or TRBV6-3 and TRBJ2-3, with 11 nucleotides matching TRBD1. This CDR3 spans 14 amino acids. V lost 7 bases to trimming and J lost 6 bases; unmatched junction nucleotides: 6. CDR1 and CDR2 (germline): MNHEY, SVGEGT. CDR3 sequence reads: CASKGQGAKDTQYF. DNA of the CDR3: TGTGCCAGCAAAGGACAGGGGGCTAAGGATACGCAGTATTTT.

The chain joins TRBV19 to TRBJ1-1, with D perhaps TRBD1 (5 bases). The germline V gene has CDR1 LNHDA and CDR2 SQIVND (reference sequence). This CDR3 has 12 amino acids. Trimming removed 7 bases from V and 7 bases from J, with 13 bases in between. Here the CDR3 reads CASNQGVGEAFF. CDR3 DNA sequence: TGTGCCAGTAATCAGGGTGTGGGTGAAGCTTTCTTT.